Sequencing of this T cell receptor beta chain was carried out in a study of T cell responses to AZD1222 COVID-19 vaccine. Study results and limitations: Reports indicate that nearly half of spike-specific TCRs are directed at unmutated variant regions.

Sequencing was performed with immunoSEQ multiplex PCR; in TCRdb, only in-frame clones are kept and a portion is missing. There are approximately 180,000 clones in the sample; about 93% occur only once, and roughly 1% lies in the top ten. This clone appeared a few times. What it recognizes is unknown. CDR1 and CDR2 (germline): MDHEN, SYDVKM. V was pared by 6 bases and J by 7 bases, with 10 bases of the junction left unmatched. The CDR3 extends over 15 amino acids. V is TRBV28 and J is TRBJ1-2; TRBD1 matches 11 bases. Sequences were derived from peripheral blood, sampled 28 days after the second dose of the MenACWY control vaccine. The clonotype comes from an adult who received the MenACWY meningococcal vaccine as a control. CDR3 sequence: CASRPRTGGRFGYTF. The CDR3 DNA sequence: TGTGCCAGCAGACCCAGGACAGGGGGCAGGTTTGGCTACACCTTC.